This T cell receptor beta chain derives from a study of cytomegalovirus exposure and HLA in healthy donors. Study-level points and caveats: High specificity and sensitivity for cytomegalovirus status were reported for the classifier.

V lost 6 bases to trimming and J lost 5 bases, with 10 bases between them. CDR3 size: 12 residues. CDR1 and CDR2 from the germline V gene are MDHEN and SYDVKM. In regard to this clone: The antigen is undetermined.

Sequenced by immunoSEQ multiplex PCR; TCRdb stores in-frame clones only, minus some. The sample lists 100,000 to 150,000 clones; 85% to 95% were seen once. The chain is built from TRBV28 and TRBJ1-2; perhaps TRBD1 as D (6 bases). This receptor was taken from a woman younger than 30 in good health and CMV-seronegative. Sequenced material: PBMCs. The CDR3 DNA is TGTGCCAGCAGCGGACAGTTATATGGCTACACCTTC. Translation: CASSGQLYGYTF.